This TCR beta chain was identified during a study of Tregs in tolerant kidney transplant recipients (dated by TCRdb to 2018 to 2020). Regarding the complete study: Additional Treg samples were obtained by sorting recipient CD4+CD25+CD127- cells from a roughly 3-day mixed lymphocyte reaction with belatacept, in some cases after a subsequent roughly 5-day donor restimulation. During sorting of primary belatacept mixed lymphocyte reaction cultures, recipient cells were distinguished from donor cells with antibodies. TCRbeta sequencing was used in the study to identify donor-specific regulatory T cells before combined kidney and bone marrow transplantation, and the identified cells were then tracked after transplant. In 3 healthy controls, several methods of expanding Tregs specific for an allogeneic donor were compared by TCRbeta repertoire sequencing. What the research found in general, with its limitations: The study was limited by small patient numbers, and the findings need validation in larger populations and under other immunosuppression protocols. Expanding Tregs with activated donor B cells appeared to identify the most biologically relevant and donor-specific TCRbeta repertoire. Biological reproducibility was not directly addressed, though technical replication error appeared minimal.

About this clone itself: The target of this receptor is not known. No much larger clone exists at a distance of one base, and base qualities are not known.

Healthy control blood came either as purchased buffy coats or from healthy volunteers. Healthy control blood was separated into PBMCs by Ficoll density gradient and cryopreserved, and patient PBMCs were collected both before and after transplant. The CDR3 sequence holds 13 residues, the cysteine and phenylalanine included. CDR3 DNA only is kept here, 39 bases in frame from base 1. V is reduced by 0 bases and J by 10 bases, leaving a spacing of 10 bases between them. CDR1 and CDR2 are read off the germline V gene as LGHNA and YSLEER. Genomic DNA was extracted from sorted cells with the QIAGEN DNeasy Blood and Tissue Kit for TCRbeta CDR3 sequencing. Through immunoSEQ, high-throughput TCRbeta CDR3 sequencing was done commercially, including PCR amplification with internal controls and bias correction. Turning to the authors' computational methods: Unique productive TCRbeta sequences were defined by CDR3 nucleotide sequence when primers matched and otherwise by CDR3 amino acid sequence together with Vbeta and Jbeta genes. Donor-reactive sequences were defined as at least 5-fold expanded in CFSE-low cells versus unstimulated cells, with frequency of at least 0.01% in CFSE-low cells. Jensen-Shannon divergence calculated on the top 100 TCRbeta sequences ranked by frequency was used to measure repertoire divergence. For any sample with multiple sequencing runs, sorting error was corrected in each run separately before the runs were pooled. The clones in this table, taken by TCRdb from immuneACCESS, are in-frame only. Not every clone is retained; where verified, under half of the shortfall comes from an unresolved V gene, and the cause of the rest is unknown. V, J and clone size reflect that table, while D and trimming were determined from the DNA. This sample comprises 15,000 to 20,000 clones, 61% of them detected only once. The top ten constitute about 3.5% of the sample.

The sequence links TRBV4-3 to TRBJ2-4, with no D gene named confidently. This sequence was found in a human donor in good health. What was sequenced was Tregs from blood cultured with allogeneic cells. At the DNA level, the sequence is TGCGCCAGCAGCCAAGATGGCCGGGCGATTCAGTACTTC. Translated, this gives CASSQDGRAIQYF.